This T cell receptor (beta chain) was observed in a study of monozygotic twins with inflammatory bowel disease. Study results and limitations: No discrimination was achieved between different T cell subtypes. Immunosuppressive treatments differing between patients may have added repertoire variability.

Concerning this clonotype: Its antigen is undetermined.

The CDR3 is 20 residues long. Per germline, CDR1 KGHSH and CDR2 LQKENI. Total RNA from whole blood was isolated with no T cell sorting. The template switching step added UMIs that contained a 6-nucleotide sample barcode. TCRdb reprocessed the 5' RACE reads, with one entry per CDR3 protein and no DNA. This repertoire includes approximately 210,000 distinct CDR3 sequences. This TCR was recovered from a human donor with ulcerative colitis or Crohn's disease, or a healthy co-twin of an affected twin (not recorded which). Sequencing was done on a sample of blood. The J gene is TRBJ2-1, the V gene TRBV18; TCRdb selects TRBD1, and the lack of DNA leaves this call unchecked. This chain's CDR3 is CASSQQRLTAQGAGSTEQFF.